Below, 16 T cell receptor beta chains from the same sample are listed, as sequenced in a study of tumor-infiltrating lymphocytes in primary liver carcinoma. The source material, roughly 18-30 mg of unsorted bulk tissue, was used to co-extract RNA and DNA. The template, approximately 500 ng total RNA, yielded TCR beta cDNA made with a constant-region primer. TCR beta libraries came from three nested multiplex PCR rounds using slightly modified ARM-PCR. Forward primers for TRBV1-TRBV30 and a C-beta reverse primer served the first two PCR rounds, at about 11 cycles each. TCRdb reprocessed the multiplex PCR reads via MiXCR and lists one record per CDR3 protein. The top ten clones hold roughly 20% of a sample with some 180,000 distinct CDR3 sequences, just under 85% of them seen once. Sequencing was carried out using tumor tissue from primary liver carcinoma. These receptors all come from a man in his forties with primary liver carcinoma and hepatitis B virus infection.

A remark on this clonotype: Sequence at one end of the junction differs from germline and may be a read error. The V gene is TRBV11-3, the J gene TRBJ2-3, with D uncertain. This CDR3 has 16 amino acids. In germline, CDR1 is SGHNT, CDR2 YENEEA. The CDR3 loop is CASSRRTIGNTDMQYF. As DNA, the CDR3 is TGTGCCAGCAGCAGAAGAACTATAGGGAACACAGATATGCAGTATTTT.

Details on this clonotype: The junction shows a germline mismatch at one end, possibly a read error. This sequence joins TRBV14 and TRBJ2-6; D call uncertain. The V gene's germline CDR1 is SGHDN and CDR2 FVKESK. There are 13 residues in the CDR3. The CDR3 DNA reads TGTGCCAGCGGTCTGAGTAGAGCCAATGTCCTGACTTTC. Encoded protein: CASGLSRANVLTF.

Points on this clonotype: Germline is not matched at one junction end, which may reflect a read error. V usage is TRBV6-5 and J usage is TRBJ2-2, with D uncertain. Germline CDR1 is MNHEY and CDR2 is SVGAGI. This CDR3 has 14 amino acids. In DNA form, the CDR3 reads TGTGCCAGTAGTTACTCGAGGAAATGGGAGGAGCTGTTTTTT. The encoded protein is CASSYSRKWEELFF.

The table lists this clonotype with a count of one. An end of the junction differs from the germline gene, which may be a read error. The V call is TRBV11-2, the J call TRBJ2-1; no reliable D call. Germline V gene sequence: CDR1 SGHAT, CDR2 FQNNGV. CDR3 length: 13 amino acids. CDR3 sequence: CPSTSELYNEQFF. The DNA for the CDR3 is TGTCCCAGCACCTCAGAATTATACAATGAGCAATTCTTT. The complete variable domain, with remaining parts taken from reference TRBV11-2 and TRBJ2-1, reads EAGVAQSPRYKIIEKRQSVAFWCNPISGHATLYWYQQILGQGPKLLIQFQNNGVVDDSQLPKDRFSAERLKGVDSTLKIQPAKLEDSAVYLCPSTSELYNEQFFGPGTRLTVL.

This clonotype appeared a few times. A junction boundary mismatches the germline segment, possibly from a read error. V gene TRBV28 combines with J gene TRBJ2-4, with a possible D match to TRBD2 (5 bases). Germline assignment: CDR1 MDHEN and CDR2 SYDVKM. The CDR3 contains 16 residues. The chain's CDR3 is CTSSDQEPIAKNIQYF. The CDR3 nucleotides are TGTACCAGTAGCGATCAAGAGCCCATAGCCAAAAACATTCAGTACTTC.

This clonotype showed up many times. The chain carries TRBV28 and TRBJ1-2; no clear D. Germline V gene lookup returns CDR1 MDHEN and CDR2 SYDVKM. The CDR3 is 13 amino acids. V shed 1 base and J shed 8 bases, with 11 bases lying between them. The CDR3 sequence: CASSLSPDWGYTF. DNA of the CDR3: TGTGCCAGCAGTTTATCCCCAGACTGGGGCTACACCTTC.

This clonotype was counted ten times or more. This chain uses TRBV6-1 with TRBJ2-1; D perhaps matches TRBD1 (5 bases). The CDR3 is 15 residues long. Looked up from germline, CDR1 is MNHNS and CDR2 is SASEGT. V was cut by 1 base and J by 6 bases, with 13 bases left in between. The CDR3 reads CASSEERQRFNEQFF. The DNA of the CDR3 is TGTGCCAGCAGTGAAGAGCGACAGCGATTCAATGAGCAGTTCTTC.

As concerns this clonotype: At one boundary the junction diverges from the germline segment, which might be a read error. The chain combines TRBV6-5 with TRBJ2-2, with 7 bases lining up with TRBD1. This CDR3 region has 18 residues. The V gene's germline CDR1 is MNHEY and CDR2 SVGAGI. In nucleotides, the CDR3 is TGTGCCAGCAGGAAGGAACAGGGGTTTGGGTTGAACACCAGGGAGCTGTTTTTT. Encoded protein: CASRKEQGFGLNTRELFF.

The rearrangement joins TRBV29-1 to TRBJ1-1; possible D gene TRBD1, 5 bases. This CDR3 contains 15 residues. The germline V gene has CDR1 SQVTM and CDR2 ANQGSEA. The DNA of the CDR3 is TGCAACGTAGGTCCAGGGTGGGAGATGAGGACTGAAGCTTTCTTT. This sequence encodes CNVGPGWEMRTEAFF.

About this clonotype: One end of the junction varies from germline; a read error may be responsible. The chain links TRBV10-3 to TRBJ1-1; D remains unclear. Germline-derived CDR1 and CDR2 are ENHRY and SYGVKD. The CDR3 covers 14 residues. For the CDR3, the DNA is TGCTCCATCAGTGAGCGGGAAACCGGCACTGAAGCTTTCTTT. Translated: CSISERETGTEAFF.

About this clonotype itself: A read error may account for a junction end that differs from germline. The genes are TRBV6-2 or TRBV6-3 and TRBJ2-7, with 7 bases matching TRBD2. Germline CDR1 is MNHEY and CDR2 is SVGEGT. The CDR3 extends over 14 amino acids. This CDR3 is CASSGDSRDYVQYF. CDR3 coding DNA: TGTGCCAGCAGTGGGGACTCGAGGGACTACGTGCAGTACTTC.

As to this clonotype: The junction does not match germline at one end; this may be a read error. This chain joins TRBV29-1 and TRBJ2-7, with TRBD2 matching 10 bases. Per the germline V gene, CDR1 is SQVTM and CDR2 is ANQGSEA. The CDR3 loop spans 13 amino acids. CDR3 sequence reads: CGVDIAGGNEQYF. CDR3 bases: TGCGGCGTTGATATAGCGGGAGGTAACGAGCAGTACTTC.

This clonotype was counted a few times. At one boundary the junction diverges from the germline segment, which might be a read error. The chain has TRBV4-2 and TRBJ2-7, with TRBD1 matching over 7 bases. This CDR3 comprises 14 residues. Germline V lookup: CDR1 LGHNA, CDR2 YNFKEQ. CDR3 DNA: TGTACCAGCAGCCAATATCGAGGGGGCCACGAGCAGTACTTC. It codes for CTSSQYRGGHEQYF.

The CDR3 spells CASTAQVSSGSSDTQYF. The CDR3 DNA reads TGTGCCAGCACCGCCCAAGTTTCTAGCGGGAGCTCTGATACGCAGTATTTT. This chain connects TRBV11-2 to TRBJ2-3, with 10 bases matching TRBD2. Losses at the gene ends were 7 bases for V and 6 bases for J; bases not matched to a gene: 16. There are 17 residues in the CDR3. Per the germline V gene, CDR1 is SGHAT and CDR2 is FQNNGV.

The rearrangement joins TRBV24-1 to TRBJ2-1; 8 bases match TRBD2. The CDR3 runs to 17 residues. J gave up 10 bases and V 1 base, and 14 bases lay outside the gene matches. The V gene's germline CDR1 is KGHDR and CDR2 SFDVKD. CDR3 bases: TGTGCCACCAGTGATTTTCTCACTAGCGGAGGGGTTGGGGAGCAGTTCTTC. Residues: CATSDFLTSGGVGEQFF.

To note about this clonotype: The junction shows a germline mismatch at one end, possibly a read error. The chain combines TRBV29-1 with TRBJ2-2; D possibly matches TRBD1 or TRBD2 (5 bases each). The CDR3 totals 12 residues. Germline V lookup: CDR1 SQVTM, CDR2 ANQGSEA. The CDR3 protein is CSVPEGSRELFF. The CDR3 DNA is TGCAGCGTGCCTGAGGGGAGCAGGGAGTTGTTTTTT.